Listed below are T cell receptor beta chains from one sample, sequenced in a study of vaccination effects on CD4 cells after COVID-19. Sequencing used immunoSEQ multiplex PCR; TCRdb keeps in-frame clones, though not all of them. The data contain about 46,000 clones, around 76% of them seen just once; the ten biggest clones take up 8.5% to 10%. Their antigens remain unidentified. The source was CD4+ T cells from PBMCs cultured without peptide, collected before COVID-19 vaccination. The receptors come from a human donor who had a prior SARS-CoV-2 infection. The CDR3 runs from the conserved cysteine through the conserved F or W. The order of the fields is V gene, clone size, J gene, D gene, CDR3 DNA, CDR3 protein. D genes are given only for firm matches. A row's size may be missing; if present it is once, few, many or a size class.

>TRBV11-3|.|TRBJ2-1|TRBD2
TGTGCCAGCAGCTTAGGCGGGAGGGTCCACTCCTACAATGAGCAGTTCTTC
CASSLGGRVHSYNEQFF
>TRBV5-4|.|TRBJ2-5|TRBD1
TGTGCCAGCAGCTGGGACAGGGGACAAGAGACCCAGTACTTC
CASSWDRGQETQYF
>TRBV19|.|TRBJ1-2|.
TGTGCCAGTAGTATCGGGCTCCGGTACTTAGATGGCTACACCTTC
CASSIGLRYLDGYTF
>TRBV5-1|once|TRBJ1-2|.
TGCGCCAGCAAGTCCAGAGGCGATCTAGGGGGCTACACCTTC
CASKSRGDLGGYTF
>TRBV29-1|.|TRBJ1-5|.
TGCAGCGTTGTTGAACAGTCGGGGCAGCCCCAGCATTTT
CSVVEQSGQPQHF
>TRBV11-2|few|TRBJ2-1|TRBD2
TGTGCCAGCAGCTACGACCACTATAGCGGGAGGGATAATGAGCAGTTCTTC
CASSYDHYSGRDNEQFF
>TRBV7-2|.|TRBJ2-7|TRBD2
TGTGCCAGCAGCTTAGGTGGGAGGGACGAGCAGTACTTC
CASSLGGRDEQYF
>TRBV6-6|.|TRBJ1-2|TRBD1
TGTGCCAGCGCTGGACAGGGGGGTGGCTACACCTTC
CASAGQGGGYTF
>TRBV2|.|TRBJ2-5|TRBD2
TGTGCCAGTGTCGGAGGGCGGGGGGGCCTGGAGACCCAGTACTTC
CASVGGRGGLETQYF
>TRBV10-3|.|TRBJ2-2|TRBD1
TGTGCCATCAGTAAGGGACAGATGAACACCGGGGAGCTGTTTTTT
CAISKGQMNTGELFF
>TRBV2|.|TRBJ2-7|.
TGTGCCGGGGGGACCGAGCACGAGCAGTACTTC
CAGGTEHEQYF
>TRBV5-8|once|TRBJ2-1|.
TGTGCCAGCAGCTCTGGACTCGTTTACAATGAGCAGTTCTTC
CASSSGLVYNEQFF
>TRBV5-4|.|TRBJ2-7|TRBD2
TGTGCCAGCAGCCCAACTAGCGGGAGTCGTTACGAGCAGTACTTC
CASSPTSGSRYEQYF
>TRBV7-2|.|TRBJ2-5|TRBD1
TGTGCCAGCAGCTTTGGGACAGAAGAGACCCAGTACTTC
CASSFGTEETQYF
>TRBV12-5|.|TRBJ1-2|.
TGTGCTAGTGGTTCCGGGACGCGAACCGCCCCTAACTATGGCTACACCTTC
CASGSGTRTAPNYGYTF
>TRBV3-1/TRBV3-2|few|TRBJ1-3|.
TGTGCCAGCAGCCAAGGGGGGAACACCATATATTTT
CASSQGGNTIYF
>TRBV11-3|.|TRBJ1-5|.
TGTGCCAGCAGCTCGAGGGACGGTAGCAATCAGCCCCAGCATTTT
CASSSRDGSNQPQHF
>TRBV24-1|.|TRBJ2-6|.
TGTGCCACCAGTGATACGAGGCTGGCTGGGGCCAACGTCCTGACTTTC
CATSDTRLAGANVLTF
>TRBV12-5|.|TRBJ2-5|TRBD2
TGTGCTAGTGGTTTGGGGTCTAGCGGGAGTGAGACCCAGTACTTC
CASGLGSSGSETQYF
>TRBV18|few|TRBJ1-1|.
TGTGCCAGCTCATCGCAAGCGAACACTGAAGCTTTCTTT
CASSSQANTEAFF
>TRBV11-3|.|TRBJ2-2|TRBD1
TGTGCCAGCAGCTTCCTCAGGGGGCAGGACACCGGGGAGCTGTTTTTT
CASSFLRGQDTGELFF
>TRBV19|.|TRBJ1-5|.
TGTGCCAGTAGTATAGATGTTGTCTCTGGCAATCAGCCCCAGCATTTT
CASSIDVVSGNQPQHF
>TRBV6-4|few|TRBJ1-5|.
TGTGCCAGCAGTGGCACACCATCTAGCAATCAGCCCCAGCATTTT
CASSGTPSSNQPQHF
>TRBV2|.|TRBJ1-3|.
TGTGCCAGCAGTGACAGGATCTCTGGAAACACCATATATTTT
CASSDRISGNTIYF
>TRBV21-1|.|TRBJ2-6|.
TGTGCCAGCAGCCTAGACAGTTCCGGGGCCAACGTCCTGACTTTC
CASSLDSSGANVLTF
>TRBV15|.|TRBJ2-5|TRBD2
TGTGCCACCAGCATGGGACTAGCGGGAGGGCAAGAGACCCAGTACTTC
CATSMGLAGGQETQYF
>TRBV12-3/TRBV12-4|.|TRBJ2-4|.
TGTGCCAGCAGTTTGCTCAAGGGGGACATTCAGTACTTC
CASSLLKGDIQYF
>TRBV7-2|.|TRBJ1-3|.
TGTGCCAGCAGCTTAGGTCGAAGCTCTGGAAACACCATATATTTT
CASSLGRSSGNTIYF
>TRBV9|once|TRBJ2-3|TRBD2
TGTGCCAGCAGCGTATCAACACTAGCGGCTTCATCAGATACGCAGTATTTT
CASSVSTLAASSDTQYF
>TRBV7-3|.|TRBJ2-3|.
TGTGCCAGCGGAAGGGGGGCAGATACGCAGTATTTT
CASGRGADTQYF
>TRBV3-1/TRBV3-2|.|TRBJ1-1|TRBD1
TGTGCCAGCAGCCCCCGTAGGGGGCGTGTAGGGAACACTGAAGCTTTCTTT
CASSPRRGRVGNTEAFF
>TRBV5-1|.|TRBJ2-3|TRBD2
TGCGCCAGCAGCTCATCCGGGACTAGCGGGAGGACCTTCTCCCCAGATACGCAGTATTTT
CASSSSGTSGRTFSPDTQYF
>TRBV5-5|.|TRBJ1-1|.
TGTGCCAGCAGTCTGTGGGTTTTTGATAACACTGAAGCTTTCTTT
CASSLWVFDNTEAFF
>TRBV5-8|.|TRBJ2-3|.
TGTGCCAGCACCCTATTAACAGGGACCACAGATACGCAGTATTTT
CASTLLTGTTDTQYF
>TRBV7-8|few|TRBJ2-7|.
TGTGCCAGCAGCTTAGATTTTGGCAGGTCCAATCCCGGAAAGGCCTACGAGCAGTACTTC
CASSLDFGRSNPGKAYEQYF
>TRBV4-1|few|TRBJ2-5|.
TGCGCCAGCAGCCAAGGGGGTTTGCAAGAGACCCAGTACTTC
CASSQGGLQETQYF
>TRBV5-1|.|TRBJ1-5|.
TGCGCCAGCAGCTTGGGGGAGGGGAGCAATCAGCCCCAGCATTTT
CASSLGEGSNQPQHF
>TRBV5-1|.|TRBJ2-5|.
TGCGCCAGCAGCCCGGACGGAGGATGGGGGGAGACCCAGTACTTC
CASSPDGGWGETQYF
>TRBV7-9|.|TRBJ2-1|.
TGTGCCAGCAGCCGACAGCCGGGTGAGCAGTTCTTC
CASSRQPGEQFF
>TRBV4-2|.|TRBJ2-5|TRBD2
TGTGCCAGCAGCCAAGGGGGACTAGCGGGAGGTGGGGGGGAGACCCAGTACTTC
CASSQGGLAGGGGETQYF
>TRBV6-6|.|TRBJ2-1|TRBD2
TGTGCCAGCAGTTTAGCGGGGGAGTCCTACAATGAGCAGTTCTTC
CASSLAGESYNEQFF
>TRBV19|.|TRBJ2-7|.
TGTGCCAGTAGTATAGGCTGGGACAACCTTTACGAGCAGTACTTC
CASSIGWDNLYEQYF
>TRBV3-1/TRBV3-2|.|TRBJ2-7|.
TGTGCCAGCAGCCAACCGGGACGGGGAACCTACGAGCAGTACTTC
CASSQPGRGTYEQYF
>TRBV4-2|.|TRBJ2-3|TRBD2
TGTGCCAGCAGCCAACGACTAGCGGGGGGCGATCCCACAGATACGCAGTATTTT
CASSQRLAGGDPTDTQYF
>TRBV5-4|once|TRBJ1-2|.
TGTGCCAGCAGCTTGAGCGGGGCGACTAACTATGGCTACACCTTC
CASSLSGATNYGYTF
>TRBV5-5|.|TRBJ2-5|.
TGTGCCAGCAGCACGCTAGCGGAGACCCAGTACTTC
CASSTLAETQYF
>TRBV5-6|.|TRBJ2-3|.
TGTGCCAGCAGCTTGGACGGACGGGGGTGGGATACGCAGTATTTT
CASSLDGRGWDTQYF
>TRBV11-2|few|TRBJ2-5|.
TGTGCCAGCAGCTTTAGCCCTCAAGAGACCCAGTACTTC
CASSFSPQETQYF
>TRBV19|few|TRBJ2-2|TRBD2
TGTGCCAGTAGGGGCGGGAGAAAGTTTACCGGGGAGCTGTTTTTT
CASRGGRKFTGELFF
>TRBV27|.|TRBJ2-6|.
TGTGCCAGCAGTTTGTTTCCCTCTGGGGCCAACGTCCTGACTTTC
CASSLFPSGANVLTF
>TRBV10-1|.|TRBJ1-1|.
TGCGCCAGCAGTGTGGTAGTCCGTATAGGGGAGGGGGTGAACACTGAAGCTTTCTTT
CASSVVVRIGEGVNTEAFF
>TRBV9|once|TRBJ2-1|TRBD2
TGTGCCAGCAGCGTAGATCGGTTCGGGACTAGCTCCTACAATGAGCAGTTCTTC
CASSVDRFGTSSYNEQFF
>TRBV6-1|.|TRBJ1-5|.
TGTGCCAGCAGTGATGGAAGGGTTAGCTATAGCAATCAGCCCCAGCATTTT
CASSDGRVSYSNQPQHF
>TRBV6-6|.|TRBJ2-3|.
TGTGCCGGCCACCCCCAGGGCTCTAGCACAGATACGCAGTATTTT
CAGHPQGSSTDTQYF
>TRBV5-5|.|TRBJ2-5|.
TGTGCCAGCAGCTTGGTGGGGCCCCAAGAGACCCAGTACTTC
CASSLVGPQETQYF
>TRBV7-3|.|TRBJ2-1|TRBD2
TGTGCCAGCAGCCCCTTCGGTAGCGGGAGCTACAATGAGCAGTTCTTC
CASSPFGSGSYNEQFF
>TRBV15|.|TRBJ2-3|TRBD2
TGTGCCACCAGCAGAGAAGCGGGACCGAGCACAGATACGCAGTATTTT
CATSREAGPSTDTQYF